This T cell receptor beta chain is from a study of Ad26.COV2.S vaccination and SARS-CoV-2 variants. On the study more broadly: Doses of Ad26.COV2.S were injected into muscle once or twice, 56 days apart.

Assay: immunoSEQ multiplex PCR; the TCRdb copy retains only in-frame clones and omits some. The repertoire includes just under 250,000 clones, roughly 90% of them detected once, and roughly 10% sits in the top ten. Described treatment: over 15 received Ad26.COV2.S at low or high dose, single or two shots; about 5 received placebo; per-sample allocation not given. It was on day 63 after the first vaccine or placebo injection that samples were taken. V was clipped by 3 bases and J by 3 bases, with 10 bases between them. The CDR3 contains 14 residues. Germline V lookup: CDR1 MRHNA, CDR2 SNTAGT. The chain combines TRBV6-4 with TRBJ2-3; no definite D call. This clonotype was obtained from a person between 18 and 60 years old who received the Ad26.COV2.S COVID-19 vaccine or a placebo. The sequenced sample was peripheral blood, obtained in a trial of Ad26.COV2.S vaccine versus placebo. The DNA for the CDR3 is TGTGCCAGCAGTGAAAGGACCGAAACAGATACGCAGTATTTT. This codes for CASSERTETDTQYF.